This entry is about one TCR beta chain. Its specificity is unknown. This sample is drawn from a study of cytomegalovirus exposure and HLA in healthy donors. Notes on the study in general: The study flagged some 170 TCR beta chains as cytomegalovirus-associated.

CDR3 size: 13 residues. Germline values: CDR1 MRHNA, CDR2 SNTAGT. The V end lost 4 bases, the J end lost 4 bases, and 8 bases lay between the germline ends. Profiled with immunoSEQ multiplex PCR; TCRdb holds only in-frame clones, not every one. The profile shows tens of thousands of clones, roughly 96% of them singletons. V is TRBV6-4 and J is TRBJ2-1; D gene unclear. The TCR sequence derives from a man younger than 35 in good health and CMV-seronegative. The sample comprised PBMCs. CDR3 DNA: TGTGCCAGCAGTGTTTGGCTTTACAATGAGCAGTTCTTC. It is translated as CASSVWLYNEQFF.